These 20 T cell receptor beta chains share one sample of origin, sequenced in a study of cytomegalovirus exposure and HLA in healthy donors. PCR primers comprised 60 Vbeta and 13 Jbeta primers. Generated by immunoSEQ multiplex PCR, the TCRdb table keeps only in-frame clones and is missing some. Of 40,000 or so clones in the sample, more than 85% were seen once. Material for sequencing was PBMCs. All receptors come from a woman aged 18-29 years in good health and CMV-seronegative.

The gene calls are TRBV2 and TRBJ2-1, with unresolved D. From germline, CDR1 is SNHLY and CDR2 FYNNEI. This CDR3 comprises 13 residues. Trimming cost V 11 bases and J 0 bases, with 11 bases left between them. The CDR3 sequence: CAGTTSSYNEQFF. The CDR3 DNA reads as TGTGCCGGAACTACCAGCTCCTACAATGAGCAGTTCTTC.

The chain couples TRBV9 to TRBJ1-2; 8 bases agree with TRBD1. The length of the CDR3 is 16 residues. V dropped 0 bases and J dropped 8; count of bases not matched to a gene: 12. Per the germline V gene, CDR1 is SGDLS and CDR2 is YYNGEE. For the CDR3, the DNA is TGTGCCAGCAGCGTAGAAGGTTGGCAGGGGGCCGGCGGCTACACCTTC. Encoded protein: CASSVEGWQGAGGYTF. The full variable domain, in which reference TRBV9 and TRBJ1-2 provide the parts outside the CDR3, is DSGVTQTPKHLITATGQRVTLRCSPRSGDLSVYWYQQSLDQGLQFLIQYYNGEERAKGNILERFSAQQFPDLHSELNLSSLELGDSALYFCASSVEGWQGAGGYTFGSGTRLTVV.

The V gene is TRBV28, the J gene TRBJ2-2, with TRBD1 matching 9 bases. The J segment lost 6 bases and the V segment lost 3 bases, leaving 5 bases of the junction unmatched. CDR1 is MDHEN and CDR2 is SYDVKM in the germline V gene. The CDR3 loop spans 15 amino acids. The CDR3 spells CASSFWDRVAGELFF. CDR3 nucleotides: TGTGCCAGCAGTTTTTGGGACAGGGTTGCCGGGGAGCTGTTTTTT.

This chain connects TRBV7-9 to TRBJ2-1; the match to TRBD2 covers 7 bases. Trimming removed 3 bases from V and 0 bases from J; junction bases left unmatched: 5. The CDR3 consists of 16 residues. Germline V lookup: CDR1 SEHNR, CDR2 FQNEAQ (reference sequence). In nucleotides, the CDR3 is TGTGCCAGCAGCTTGGGAGCGGGAAGCTCCTACAATGAGCAGTTCTTC. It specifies CASSLGAGSSYNEQFF.

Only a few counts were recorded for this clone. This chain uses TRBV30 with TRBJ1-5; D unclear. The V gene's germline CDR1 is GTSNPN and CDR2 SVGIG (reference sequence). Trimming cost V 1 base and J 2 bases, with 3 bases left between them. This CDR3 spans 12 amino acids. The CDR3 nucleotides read TGTGCCTGGAGTGGAGGCAATCAGCCCCAGCATTTT. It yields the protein CAWSGGNQPQHF.

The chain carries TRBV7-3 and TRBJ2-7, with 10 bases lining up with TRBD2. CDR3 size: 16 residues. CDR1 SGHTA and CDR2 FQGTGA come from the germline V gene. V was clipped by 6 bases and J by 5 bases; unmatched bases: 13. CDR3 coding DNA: TGTGCCAGCAGTCTCTCCCATAGCGGGAGGTGGGACGAGCAGTACTTC. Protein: CASSLSHSGRWDEQYF.

CDR3: CASSPPGTSGSYNEQFF. CDR3 nucleotides: TGTGCCAGCTCACCACCGGGGACTAGCGGGAGCTACAATGAGCAGTTCTTC. The J gene is TRBJ2-1, the V gene TRBV18, with 14 bases fitting TRBD2. Germline CDR1 reads KGHSH; CDR2 reads LQKENI. Losses at the gene ends were 0 bases for V and 3 bases for J; bases not matched to a gene: 1. The CDR3 is made up of 17 amino acids.

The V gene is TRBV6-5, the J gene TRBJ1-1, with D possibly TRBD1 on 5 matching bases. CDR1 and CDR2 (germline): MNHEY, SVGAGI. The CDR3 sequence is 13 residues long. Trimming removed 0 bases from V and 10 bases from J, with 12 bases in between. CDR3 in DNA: TGTGCCAGCAGTTACTCGGGGCTCCCGGGAGCTTTCTTT. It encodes CASSYSGLPGAFF.

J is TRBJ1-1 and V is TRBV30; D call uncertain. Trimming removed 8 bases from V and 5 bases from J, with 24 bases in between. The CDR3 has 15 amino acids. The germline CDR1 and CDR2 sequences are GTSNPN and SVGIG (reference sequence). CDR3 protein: CARTRGTGSWTEAFF. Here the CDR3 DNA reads TGTGCCCGGACCAGAGGAACGGGGAGCTGGACTGAAGCTTTCTTT.

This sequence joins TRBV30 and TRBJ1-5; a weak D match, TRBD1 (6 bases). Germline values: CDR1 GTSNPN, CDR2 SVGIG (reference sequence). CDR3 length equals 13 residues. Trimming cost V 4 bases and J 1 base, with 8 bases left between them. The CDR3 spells CAWTQGSNQPQHF. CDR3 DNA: TGTGCCTGGACACAGGGAAGCAATCAGCCCCAGCATTTT.

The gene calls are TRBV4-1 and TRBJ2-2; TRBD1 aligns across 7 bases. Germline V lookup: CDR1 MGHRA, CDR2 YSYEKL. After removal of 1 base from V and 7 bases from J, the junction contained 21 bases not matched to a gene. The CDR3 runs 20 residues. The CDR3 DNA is TGCGCCAGCAGCCAAGGGCCGCGGTCCATATACAGGGGCCGGATCGGGGAGCTGTTTTTT. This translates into CASSQGPRSIYRGRIGELFF.

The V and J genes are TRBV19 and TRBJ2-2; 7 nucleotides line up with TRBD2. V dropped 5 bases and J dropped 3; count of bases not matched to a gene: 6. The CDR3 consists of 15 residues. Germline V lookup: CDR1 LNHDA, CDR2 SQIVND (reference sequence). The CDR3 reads CASSPRGGYTGELFF. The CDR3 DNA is TGTGCCAGTAGTCCTCGCGGGGGTTACACCGGGGAGCTGTTTTTT.

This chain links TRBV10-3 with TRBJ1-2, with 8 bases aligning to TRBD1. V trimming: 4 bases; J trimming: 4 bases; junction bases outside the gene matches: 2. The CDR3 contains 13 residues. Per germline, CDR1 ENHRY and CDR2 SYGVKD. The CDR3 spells CAISAGTGYGYTF. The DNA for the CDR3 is TGTGCCATCAGTGCTGGGACAGGCTATGGCTACACCTTC.

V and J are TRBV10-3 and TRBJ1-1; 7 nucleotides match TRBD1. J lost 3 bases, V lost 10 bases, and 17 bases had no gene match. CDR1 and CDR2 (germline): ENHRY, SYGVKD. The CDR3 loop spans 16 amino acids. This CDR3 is CATLTRGGQRDTEAFF. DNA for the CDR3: TGTGCCACCCTAACCCGTGGGGGACAGCGGGACACTGAAGCTTTCTTT.

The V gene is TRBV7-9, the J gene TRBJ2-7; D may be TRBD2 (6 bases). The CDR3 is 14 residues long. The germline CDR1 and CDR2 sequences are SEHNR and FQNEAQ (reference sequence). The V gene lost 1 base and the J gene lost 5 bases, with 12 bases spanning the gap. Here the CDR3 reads CASSLGAWEDEQYF. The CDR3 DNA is TGTGCCAGCAGCTTAGGTGCGTGGGAGGACGAGCAGTACTTC.

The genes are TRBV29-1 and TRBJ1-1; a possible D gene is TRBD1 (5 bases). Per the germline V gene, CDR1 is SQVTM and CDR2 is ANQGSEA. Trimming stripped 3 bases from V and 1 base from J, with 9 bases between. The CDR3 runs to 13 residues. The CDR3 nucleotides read TGCAGCGTTGACAGGGTGGCGAACACTGAAGCTTTCTTT. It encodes CSVDRVANTEAFF.

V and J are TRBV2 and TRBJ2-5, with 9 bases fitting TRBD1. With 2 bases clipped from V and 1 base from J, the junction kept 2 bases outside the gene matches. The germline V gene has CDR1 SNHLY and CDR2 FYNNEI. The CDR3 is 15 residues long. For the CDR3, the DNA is TGTGCCAGCAGTGAATGGACAGGGGCCCAAGAGACCCAGTACTTC. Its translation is CASSEWTGAQETQYF.

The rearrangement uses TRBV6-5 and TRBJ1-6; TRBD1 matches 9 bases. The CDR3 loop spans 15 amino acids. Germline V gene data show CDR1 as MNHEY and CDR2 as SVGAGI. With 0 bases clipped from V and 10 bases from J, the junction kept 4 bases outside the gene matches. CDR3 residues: CASSYSGQGRSPLHF. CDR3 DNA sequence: TGTGCCAGCAGTTACTCGGGACAGGGTAGATCACCCCTCCACTTT.

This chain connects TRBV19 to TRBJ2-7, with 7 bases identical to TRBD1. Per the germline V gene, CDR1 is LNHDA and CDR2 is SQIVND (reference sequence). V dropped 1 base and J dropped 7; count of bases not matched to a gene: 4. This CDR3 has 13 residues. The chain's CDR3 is CASSIATGLEQYF. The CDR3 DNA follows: TGTGCCAGTAGTATAGCGACAGGGCTGGAGCAGTACTTC.

The CDR3 DNA follows: TGTGCCAGCAGCTTACCAGGAGGGTCGGGTGAAAAACTGTTTTTT. Protein: CASSLPGGSGEKLFF. The chain is built from TRBV7-9 and TRBJ1-4; no clear D. The length of the CDR3 is 15 residues. CDR1 and CDR2 (germline): SEHNR, FQNEAQ (reference sequence). Trimming took 2 bases from V and 7 from J, leaving 14 bases between them.